The 29 T cell receptor beta chains below were found in one sample sequenced in a study of blood T cell repertoires in COVID-19. The protocol was immunoSEQ multiplex PCR, while the TCRdb copy is restricted to in-frame clones and leaves out a portion. Seen here are 250,000 or so clones, around 90% observed once, and the top ten hold 0.94%. The specimen was peripheral blood. The origin of the receptors is a woman aged 40-49 years who had recovered from COVID-19.

The V and J genes are TRBV7-2 and TRBJ2-7; 10 positions agree with TRBD2. CDR3 length: 15 amino acids. With V trimmed by 2 bases and J by 2 bases, 3 bases remained unmatched. Germline loops: CDR1 SGHTA, CDR2 FQGNSA. The CDR3 DNA reads TGTGCCAGCAGCTTAAGACTAGCGGGTACCTACGAGCAGTACTTC. It specifies CASSLRLAGTYEQYF.

V gene TRBV7-3 combines with J gene TRBJ2-3; D is possibly TRBD1 (5 bases). The V end lost 5 bases, the J end lost 2 bases, and 14 bases lay between the germline ends. CDR1 is SGHTA, CDR2 FQGTGA, per germline. There are 15 residues in the CDR3. CDR3 in amino acids: CASSRAGQTTDTQYF. The DNA for the CDR3 is TGTGCCAGCAGCCGGGCTGGACAAACCACAGATACGCAGTATTTT.

This clone was counted once. The gene calls are TRBV7-2 and TRBJ1-6; possible D gene TRBD1, 5 bases. Trimming cost V 5 bases and J 9 bases, with 14 bases left between them. The CDR3 loop spans 14 amino acids. CDR1 and CDR2 (germline): SGHTA, FQGNSA. The CDR3, as DNA: TGTGCCAGCAGCGAGAATGGGGCGGCTTCACCCCTCCACTTT. It yields the protein CASSENGAASPLHF.

The chain uses TRBV5-1 and TRBJ1-4; 7 nucleotides agree with TRBD1. From germline, CDR1 is SGHRS and CDR2 YFSETQ. The length of the CDR3 is 14 residues. Trimming took 4 bases from V and 5 from J; bases not matched to a gene: 5. CDR3 in amino acids: CASSQGGLNEKLFF. The CDR3 DNA is TGCGCCAGCAGCCAGGGGGGCCTCAATGAAAAACTGTTTTTT.

The J gene is TRBJ2-3, the V gene TRBV11-2; no firm D call. Trimming pared 2 bases from V and 2 bases from J, leaving 11 bases between. CDR3 length: 15 amino acids. CDR1 SGHAT and CDR2 FQNNGV come from the germline V gene. The DNA of the CDR3 is TGTGCCAGCAGCTTATCGGTCCACCTCACAGATACGCAGTATTTT. It translates to CASSLSVHLTDTQYF.

The chain links TRBV7-2 to TRBJ2-5; a possible D gene is TRBD1 (8 bases). Germline V gene lookup returns CDR1 SGHTA and CDR2 FQGNSA. This CDR3 spans 14 amino acids. The V end was cut by 5 bases, the J end by 5 bases, with 15 bases between. CDR3 nucleotides: TGTGCCAGCAGCCAAGAACAGGGGGGGGAGACCCAGTACTTC. Translated, it gives CASSQEQGGETQYF.

The V call is TRBV15, the J call TRBJ1-1; D ambiguous. Germline lookup yields CDR1 LNHNV and CDR2 YYDKDF (reference sequence). Trimming shortened V by 0 bases and J by 10 bases, and 6 bases separated the two germline ends. The CDR3 contains 11 residues. This CDR3 is CATSRDRRAFF. The CDR3 DNA reads as TGTGCCACCAGCAGAGATAGGAGAGCTTTCTTT. Based on the CDR3 plus reference TRBV15 and TRBJ1-1, the full variable domain is DAMVIQNPRYQVTQFGKPVTLSCSQTLNHNVMYWYQQKSSQAPKLLFHYYDKDFNNEADTPDNFQSRRPNTSFCFLDIRSPGLGDTAMYLCATSRDRRAFFGQGTRLTVV.

This sequence joins TRBV14 and TRBJ2-7; 8 positions agree with TRBD1. The CDR3 has 15 residues. J was trimmed by 5 bases and V by 2 bases; bases with no gene match: 8. Per germline, CDR1 SGHDN and CDR2 FVKESK. CDR3 bases: TGTGCCAGCAGCCAATCCGGACAGGGATCCCACGAGCAGTACTTC. It is translated as CASSQSGQGSHEQYF.

The genes are TRBV19 and TRBJ1-4; no clear D. Trimming took 3 bases from V and 5 from J, leaving 19 bases between them. The V gene's germline CDR1 is LNHDA and CDR2 SQIVND (reference sequence). This CDR3 has 17 amino acids. The CDR3 protein is CASSMISGGSSNEKLFF. The CDR3 region has the DNA TGTGCCAGTAGTATGATTTCAGGTGGATCCTCCAATGAAAAACTGTTTTTT.

The chain is built from TRBV11-1 and TRBJ2-1, with D unresolved. Trimming removed 0 bases at V and 1 base at J, with 10 bases between. There are 16 residues in the CDR3. The germline gives CDR1 SGHAT, CDR2 FQDESV (reference sequence). The CDR3 DNA reads as TGTGCCAGCAGCTTAGCGGTGGCAGGTTCCTACAATGAGCAGTTCTTC. Protein: CASSLAVAGSYNEQFF.

This sequence joins TRBV13 and TRBJ2-5, with 8 bases identical to TRBD2. The CDR3 spans 15 residues. Germline loops: CDR1 PRHDT, CDR2 FYEKMQ (reference sequence). With V trimmed by 5 bases and J by 2 bases, 7 bases remained unmatched. Here the CDR3 reads CASSPRLAPQETQYF. The CDR3 region has the DNA TGTGCCAGCAGCCCGAGACTAGCGCCACAAGAGACCCAGTACTTC.

V and J are TRBV3-1 (or the pseudogene TRBV3-2) and TRBJ2-7; 9 nucleotides line up with TRBD2. Trimming took 4 bases from V and 3 from J; bases not matched to a gene: 7. Per the germline V gene, CDR1 is LGHDT and CDR2 is YNNKEL (reference sequence). The CDR3 has 15 amino acids. CDR3 nucleotides: TGTGCCAGCAGCCCTCCGGGACTAGCCTACTACGAGCAGTACTTC. It yields the protein CASSPPGLAYYEQYF.

J is TRBJ2-7 and V is TRBV18; tentative D call: TRBD1 (5 bases). V was pared by 6 bases and J by 6 bases, with 15 bases between. The CDR3 spans 13 residues. Germline values: CDR1 KGHSH, CDR2 LQKENI. The CDR3 nucleotides read TGTGCCAGCTCGGGGCCATATGGTGGCGAGCAGTACTTC. This codes for CASSGPYGGEQYF.

The chain employs TRBV7-2 and TRBJ2-7; a possible D gene is TRBD1 (6 bases). V was clipped by 1 base and J by 9 bases, with 10 bases between them. The V gene's germline CDR1 is SGHTA and CDR2 FQGNSA. This CDR3 has 12 residues. CDR3: CASSLEGVLQYF. CDR3 nucleotides: TGTGCCAGCAGCTTAGAGGGGGTACTGCAGTACTTC.

This clone has at least ten counts. The rearrangement links TRBV9 to TRBJ2-3, with a weak D call TRBD1 (6 bases). The CDR3 is 15 residues long. Germline V gives CDR1 SGDLS, CDR2 YYNGEE. V lost 3 bases, J lost 5 bases, and 16 bases lay in between. Written as DNA, the CDR3 is TGTGCCAGCAGCGCGAGACAGGAGTTGATAGATACGCAGTATTTT. Translating gives CASSARQELIDTQYF.

The rearrangement uses TRBV11-2 and TRBJ1-1; perhaps TRBD1 as D (6 bases). The germline V gene encodes CDR1 SGHAT and CDR2 FQNNGV. The V end was cut by 5 bases, the J end by 4 bases, with 17 bases between. The CDR3 length is 15 residues. The CDR3 nucleotides read TGTGCCAGCAGCCAGATTCAGGGGATGAGCACTGAAGCTTTCTTT. It encodes CASSQIQGMSTEAFF. The variable domain in full, with the rest retrieved from reference TRBV11-2 and TRBJ1-1, is EAGVAQSPRYKIIEKRQSVAFWCNPISGHATLYWYQQILGQGPKLLIQFQNNGVVDDSQLPKDRFSAERLKGVDSTLKIQPAKLEDSAVYLCASSQIQGMSTEAFFGQGTRLTVV.

The rearrangement joins TRBV10-3 to TRBJ2-7; 7 bases match TRBD1. Germline lookup yields CDR1 ENHRY and CDR2 SYGVKD. V lost 6 bases to trimming and J lost 1 base; unmatched junction nucleotides: 6. This CDR3 is 14 amino acids long. The CDR3 region has the DNA TGTGCCATCAGAGGGACAGTCGAGTCCTACGAGCAGTACTTC. This translates into CAIRGTVESYEQYF.

The V gene is TRBV11-2, the J gene TRBJ1-1; 8 bases align to TRBD1. Germline loops: CDR1 SGHAT, CDR2 FQNNGV. V trimming: 0 bases; J trimming: 1 base; junction bases outside the gene matches: 7. The CDR3 has 17 residues. The CDR3 protein is CASSLDTIRGPNTEAFF. CDR3 coding DNA: TGTGCCAGCAGCTTAGATACGATCAGGGGGCCGAACACTGAAGCTTTCTTT.

This chain uses TRBV12-3 or TRBV12-4 with TRBJ2-2, with TRBD2 as a possible D gene (5 bases). Trimming left V 7 bases short and J 6 bases short, with 9 bases between. The CDR3 has 12 amino acids. The DNA of the CDR3 is TGTGCCAGCAAACGGGAATCCGGGGAGCTGTTTTTT. It encodes CASKRESGELFF.

The chain recombines TRBV29-1 with TRBJ1-1; D is undetermined. The CDR3 has 12 residues. V lost 7 bases and J 4 bases, leaving 13 bases between the germline ends. Germline V gene data show CDR1 as SQVTM and CDR2 as ANQGSEA. The CDR3 region is CSAQWRATEAFF. The CDR3 nucleotides read TGCAGCGCCCAGTGGAGGGCCACTGAAGCTTTCTTT.

The chain recombines TRBV7-6 with TRBJ2-2; the D gene is possibly TRBD2 (5 bases). The germline CDR1 and CDR2 sequences are SGHVS and FNYEAQ. This CDR3 is 16 amino acids long. V lost 5 bases and J lost 2, with 15 bases in between. CDR3 sequence (DNA): TGTGCCAGCAGCCTCAGGCCAGCGGACAACACCGGGGAGCTGTTTTTT. Translating gives CASSLRPADNTGELFF.

In this sample, this clone turned up a few times. The chain has TRBV7-9 and TRBJ2-2; a weak D match, TRBD1 (5 bases). CDR1 is SEHNR and CDR2 is FQNEAQ in the germline V gene (reference sequence). V lost 9 bases and J 4 bases, leaving 12 bases between the germline ends. The CDR3 covers 13 residues. CDR3 in DNA: TGTGCCAGTCAGGGTTTGGGCACCGGGGAGCTGTTTTTT. This translates into CASQGLGTGELFF.

This CDR3 reads CSVEGRGAGTGELFF. The CDR3, as DNA: TGCAGCGTTGAAGGTCGGGGGGCTGGGACCGGGGAGCTGTTTTTT. This chain links TRBV29-1 with TRBJ2-2; maybe TRBD2 (7 bases). The CDR3 spans 15 residues. Germline lookup yields CDR1 SQVTM and CDR2 ANQGSEA. The V end was cut by 1 base, the J end by 5 bases, with 14 bases between.

V usage is TRBV27 and J usage is TRBJ2-2; a weak D match, TRBD2 (6 bases). Trimming removed 6 bases from V and 2 bases from J, with 16 bases in between. CDR3 size: 16 residues. CDR1 MNHEY and CDR2 SMNVEV come from the germline V gene (reference sequence). This chain's CDR3 is CASSRGLLLNTGELFF. CDR3 nucleotides: TGTGCCAGCAGCCGCGGACTACTACTTAACACCGGGGAGCTGTTTTTT.

This clone came up a few times. The chain recombines TRBV27 with TRBJ1-5; TRBD1 matches at 7 bases. The trim removed 0 bases at V and 9 bases at J, leaving 2 bases unmatched. Germline V CDR1 and CDR2: MNHEY, SMNVEV (reference sequence). The CDR3 runs to 13 residues. DNA of the CDR3: TGTGCCAGCAGTTTATCGGAGGGGGCGCCCCAGCATTTT. Translation gives CASSLSEGAPQHF.

The rearrangement joins TRBV19 to TRBJ2-3, with 7 bases aligning to TRBD1. This CDR3 region has 13 residues. In germline, CDR1 is LNHDA, CDR2 SQIVND (reference sequence). V trimming: 7 bases; J trimming: 4 bases; junction bases outside the gene matches: 5. CDR3: CASNVQGADTQYF. CDR3 nucleotides: TGTGCCAGTAACGTCCAGGGGGCAGATACGCAGTATTTT.

The V call is TRBV4-1, the J call TRBJ2-5; no firm D call. Germline V gene sequence: CDR1 MGHRA, CDR2 YSYEKL. V was clipped by 0 bases and J by 0 bases, with 5 bases between them. This CDR3 is 14 amino acids long. Here the CDR3 DNA reads TGCGCCAGCAGCCAAGACGGGTACCAAGAGACCCAGTACTTC. It encodes CASSQDGYQETQYF.

This clone showed up just a few times. The chain employs TRBV7-3 and TRBJ2-5, with D uncertain. The CDR3 spans 13 residues. V shed 2 bases and J shed 5 bases, with 9 bases lying between them. In germline, CDR1 is SGHTA, CDR2 FQGTGA. CDR3 protein: CASSLATGETQYF. CDR3 DNA sequence: TGTGCCAGCAGCTTAGCGACCGGGGAGACCCAGTACTTC. The full variable domain, completed using reference TRBV7-3 and TRBJ2-5, is GAGVSQTPSNKVTEKGKYVELRCDPISGHTALYWYRQSLGQGPEFLIYFQGTGAADDSGLPNDRFFAVRPEGSVSTLKIQRTERGDSAVYLCASSLATGETQYFGPGTRLLVL.

DNA of the CDR3: TGTGCCAGCAGCCCCTTACTAGCGGGATCCTACAATGAGCAGTTCTTC. It encodes CASSPLLAGSYNEQFF. The chain is built from TRBV7-9 and TRBJ2-1; 10 bases line up with TRBD2. V shed 5 bases, J shed 1 base, and the junction held 5 bases outside the gene matches. Germline values: CDR1 SEHNR, CDR2 FQNEAQ (reference sequence). This CDR3 is 16 amino acids long.